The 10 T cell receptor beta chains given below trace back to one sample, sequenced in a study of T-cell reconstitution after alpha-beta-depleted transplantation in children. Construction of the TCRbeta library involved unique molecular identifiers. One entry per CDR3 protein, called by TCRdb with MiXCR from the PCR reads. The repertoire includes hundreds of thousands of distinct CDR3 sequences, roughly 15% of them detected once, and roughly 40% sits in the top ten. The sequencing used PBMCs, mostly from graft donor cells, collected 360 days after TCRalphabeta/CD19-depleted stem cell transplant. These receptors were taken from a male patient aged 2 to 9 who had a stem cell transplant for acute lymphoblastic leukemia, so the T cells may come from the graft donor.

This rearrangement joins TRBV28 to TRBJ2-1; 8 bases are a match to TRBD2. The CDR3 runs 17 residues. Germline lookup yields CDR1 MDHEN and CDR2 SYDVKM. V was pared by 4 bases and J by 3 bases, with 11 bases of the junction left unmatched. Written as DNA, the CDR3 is TGTGCCAGCAGTTATTCCGCAAAACTAGCGGACTACAATGAGCAGTTCTTC. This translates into CASSYSAKLADYNEQFF.

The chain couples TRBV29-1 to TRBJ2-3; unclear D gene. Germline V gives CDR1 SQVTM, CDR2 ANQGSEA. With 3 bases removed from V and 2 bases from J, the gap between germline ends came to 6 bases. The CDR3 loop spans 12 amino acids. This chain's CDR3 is CSVDGNTDTQYF. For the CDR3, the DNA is TGCAGCGTTGATGGAAACACAGATACGCAGTATTTT.

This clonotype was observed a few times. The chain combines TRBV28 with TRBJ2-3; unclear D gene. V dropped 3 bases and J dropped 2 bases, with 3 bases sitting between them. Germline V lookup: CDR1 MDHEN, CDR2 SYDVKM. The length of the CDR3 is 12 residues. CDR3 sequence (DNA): TGTGCCAGCAGTTTCCCCACAGATACGCAGTATTTT. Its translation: CASSFPTDTQYF. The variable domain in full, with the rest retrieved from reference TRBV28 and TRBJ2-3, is DVKVTQSSRYLVKRTGEKVFLECVQDMDHENMFWYRQDPGLGLRLIYFSYDVKMKEKGDIPEGYSVSREKKERFSLILESASTNQTSMYLCASSFPTDTQYFGPGTRLTVL.

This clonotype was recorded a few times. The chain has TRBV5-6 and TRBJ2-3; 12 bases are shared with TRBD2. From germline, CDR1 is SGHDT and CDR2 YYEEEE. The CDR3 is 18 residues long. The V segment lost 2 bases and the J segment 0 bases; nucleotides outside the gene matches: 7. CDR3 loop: CASSFWTSGKLSTDTQYF. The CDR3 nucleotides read TGTGCCAGCAGCTTCTGGACTAGCGGGAAACTTAGCACAGATACGCAGTATTTT.

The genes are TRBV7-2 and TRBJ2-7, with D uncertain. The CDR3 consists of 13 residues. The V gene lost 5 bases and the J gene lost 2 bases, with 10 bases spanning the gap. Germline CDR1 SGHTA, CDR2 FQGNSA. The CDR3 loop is CASSTSDTYEQYF. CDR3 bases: TGTGCCAGCAGCACTTCTGACACCTACGAGCAGTACTTC.

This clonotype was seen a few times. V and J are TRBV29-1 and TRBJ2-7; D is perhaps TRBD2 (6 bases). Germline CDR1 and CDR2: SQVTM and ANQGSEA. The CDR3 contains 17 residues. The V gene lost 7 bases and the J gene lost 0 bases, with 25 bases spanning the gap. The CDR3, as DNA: TGCAGCGCAGGAGCCGGGGTCGCGGGCGGGAACTCCTACGAGCAGTACTTC. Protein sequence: CSAGAGVAGGNSYEQYF.

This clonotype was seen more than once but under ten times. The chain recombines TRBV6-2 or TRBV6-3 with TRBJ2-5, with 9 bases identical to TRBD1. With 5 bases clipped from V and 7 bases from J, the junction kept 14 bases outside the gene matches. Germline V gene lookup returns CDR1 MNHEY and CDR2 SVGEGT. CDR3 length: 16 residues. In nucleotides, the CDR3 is TGTGCCAGCAGTACTACCGGGACAGGGTTTGTTGGGACCCAGTACTTC. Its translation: CASSTTGTGFVGTQYF.

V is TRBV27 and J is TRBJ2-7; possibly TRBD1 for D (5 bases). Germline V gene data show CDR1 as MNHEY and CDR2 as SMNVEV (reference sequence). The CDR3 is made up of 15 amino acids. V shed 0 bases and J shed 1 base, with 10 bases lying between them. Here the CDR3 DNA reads TGTGCCAGCAGTTTATCGGCGGCAGGGTCCTACGAGCAGTACTTC. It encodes CASSLSAAGSYEQYF.

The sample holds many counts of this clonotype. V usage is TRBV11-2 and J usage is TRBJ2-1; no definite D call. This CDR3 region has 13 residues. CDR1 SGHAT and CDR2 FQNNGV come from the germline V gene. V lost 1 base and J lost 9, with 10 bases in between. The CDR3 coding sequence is TGTGCCAGCAGCTTAGTTGGGTGGGGTGAGCAGTTCTTC. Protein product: CASSLVGWGEQFF. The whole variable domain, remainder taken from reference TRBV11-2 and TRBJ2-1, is EAGVAQSPRYKIIEKRQSVAFWCNPISGHATLYWYQQILGQGPKLLIQFQNNGVVDDSQLPKDRFSAERLKGVDSTLKIQPAKLEDSAVYLCASSLVGWGEQFFGPGTRLTVL.

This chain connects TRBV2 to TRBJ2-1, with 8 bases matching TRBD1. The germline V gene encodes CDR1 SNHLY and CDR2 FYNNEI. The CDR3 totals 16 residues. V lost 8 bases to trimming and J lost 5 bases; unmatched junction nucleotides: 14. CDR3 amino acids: CASFDTQGAPNNEQFF. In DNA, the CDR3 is TGTGCCAGCTTTGACACCCAGGGGGCACCTAACAATGAGCAGTTCTTC.